A single sample gave rise to the 26 T cell receptor beta chains below, sequenced in a study of T cells after yellow fever vaccination. TCRdb used MiXCR to reprocess the 5' RACE reads, holding one entry per CDR3 protein. The sample holds roughly 320,000 distinct CDR3 sequences; about 11% are singletons and the top ten take 3% to 3.5%. The input for sequencing was CD4+ T cells sorted from PBMCs, taken 45 days after the yellow fever booster vaccination. The receptors here all came from a man between 18 and 35 years old who received the YFV17D yellow fever vaccine.

The V gene is TRBV11-2, the J gene TRBJ2-2; TRBD1 aligns across 10 bases. With V trimmed by 4 bases and J by 4 bases, 9 bases remained unmatched. CDR3 length: 17 amino acids. The V gene's germline CDR1 is SGHAT and CDR2 FQNNGV. In DNA form, the CDR3 reads TGTGCCAGCAGCTCCTTCCGGGACAGGGGTCGCACCGGGGAGCTGTTTTTT. Translated: CASSSFRDRGRTGELFF. Together with reference TRBV11-2 and TRBJ2-2, the CDR3 gives the full variable domain: EAGVAQSPRYKIIEKRQSVAFWCNPISGHATLYWYQQILGQGPKLLIQFQNNGVVDDSQLPKDRFSAERLKGVDSTLKIQPAKLEDSAVYLCASSSFRDRGRTGELFFGEGSRLTVL.

This clonotype occurred many times. This chain connects TRBV25-1 to TRBJ2-1, with 10 bases lining up with TRBD2. The CDR3 totals 18 residues. The junction had 15 bases not matched to a gene; V was cut back by 0 bases and J by 10 bases. Per the germline V gene, CDR1 is MGHDK and CDR2 is SYGVNS. The CDR3 spells CASSEYPRGSGGAVEQFF. The CDR3 region has the DNA TGTGCCAGCAGTGAATACCCTCGGGGGAGCGGGGGGGCGGTGGAGCAGTTCTTC.

The table lists this clonotype with a few counts. V gene TRBV10-3 combines with J gene TRBJ2-5, with 15 nucleotides matching TRBD2. The CDR3 is 17 residues long. The V and J ends lost 6 bases and 1 base, in that order; junction bases with no gene match: 6. The germline gives CDR1 ENHRY, CDR2 SYGVKD. CDR3 DNA: TGTGCCATCAGGCCGGGACTAGCGGGGGGACTCCAAGAGACCCAGTACTTC. Its protein product is CAIRPGLAGGLQETQYF.

This clonotype was seen a few times. V is TRBV5-1 and J is TRBJ2-7, with D perhaps matching TRBD2 (6 bases). Germline V gene lookup returns CDR1 SGHRS and CDR2 YFSETQ. This CDR3 contains 15 residues. V was cut by 3 bases and J by 3 bases, with 16 bases left in between. The CDR3 DNA follows: TGCGCCAGCAGCTCGGTCCGACTAGGAATCTACGAGCAGTACGTC. This codes for CASSSVRLGIYEQYV.

This clonotype turned up a few times. The chain is built from TRBV20-1 and TRBJ2-6; D unclear. Germline V gene sequence: CDR1 DFQATT, CDR2 SNEGSKA (reference sequence). Trimming shortened V by 7 bases and J by 1 base, and 8 bases separated the two germline ends. The CDR3 covers 13 residues. The CDR3 reads CSGRASGANVLTF. The DNA for the CDR3 is TGCAGTGGTCGGGCGTCTGGGGCCAACGTCCTGACTTTC.

The rearrangement links TRBV4-1 to TRBJ1-2; 7 nucleotides agree with TRBD1. The length of the CDR3 is 16 residues. Germline V lookup: CDR1 MGHRA, CDR2 YSYEKL. Germline trimming cut 4 bases from V and 3 bases from J; bases unmatched to any gene: 11. The DNA for the CDR3 is TGCGCCAGCAGCCTTAGGATGGACAGGAATCACTATGGCTACACCTTC. This translates into CASSLRMDRNHYGYTF.

The rearrangement uses TRBV19 and TRBJ2-6; D gene unclear. CDR1 is LNHDA, CDR2 SQIVND, per germline (reference sequence). The CDR3 is 18 residues long. Trimming removed 7 bases from V and 0 bases from J, with 19 bases in between. The CDR3 nucleotides read TGTGCCAGTAAAAATACATGGACCTACAGCTCTGGGGCCAACGTCCTGACTTTC. It codes for CASKNTWTYSSGANVLTF.

V gene TRBV7-9 combines with J gene TRBJ2-3; the D is unclear. The CDR3 has 13 residues. Germline loops: CDR1 SEHNR, CDR2 FQNEAQ (reference sequence). V lost 1 base and J 7 bases, leaving 9 bases between the germline ends. The chain's CDR3 is CASSLDGTHTQYF. The CDR3 DNA follows: TGTGCCAGCAGCTTAGACGGCACTCATACGCAGTATTTT.

The chain links TRBV30 to TRBJ1-5; D uncertain. The germline gives CDR1 GTSNPN, CDR2 SVGIG (reference sequence). This CDR3 contains 13 residues. Trimming removed 2 bases from V and 4 bases from J, with 9 bases in between. In DNA, the CDR3 is TGTGCCTGGAGTAAAATTATTAATCAGCCCCAGCATTTT. Translation gives CAWSKIINQPQHF.

The V gene is TRBV10-3, the J gene TRBJ2-1; TRBD2 aligns across 12 bases. The junction had 9 bases not matched to a gene; V was cut back by 8 bases and J by 10 bases. This CDR3 comprises 14 residues. Looked up from germline, CDR1 is ENHRY and CDR2 is SYGVKD. CDR3 DNA: TGTGCCATCCGCGAAATAGGGACTAGCGGGGAGCAGTTCTTC. Translated, it gives CAIREIGTSGEQFF.

This chain joins TRBV12-3 or TRBV12-4 and TRBJ1-2; D gene uncertain. The CDR3 consists of 12 residues. The V end was cut by 3 bases, the J end by 8 bases, with 10 bases between. CDR3 in amino acids: CASSFGEVGYTF. CDR3 bases: TGTGCCAGCAGTTTCGGGGAAGTAGGCTACACCTTC.

This chain joins TRBV7-2 and TRBJ2-3; a weak D match, TRBD1 (5 bases). Between the trimmed V and J ends, which lost 3 bases and 5 bases, there was a span of 15 bases. CDR3 length: 15 residues. Germline assignment: CDR1 SGHTA and CDR2 FQGNSA. CDR3 sequence reads: CASSLDRGAKDTQYF. CDR3 DNA sequence: TGTGCCAGCAGCTTGGACCGTGGGGCGAAAGATACGCAGTATTTT.

There are many counts of this clonotype. CDR3 sequence reads: CSAGRQESTEQYF. CDR3 nucleotides: TGCAGCGCTGGGCGACAAGAGTCAACCGAGCAGTACTTC. This chain links TRBV29-1 with TRBJ2-7; D unresolved. The germline V gene encodes CDR1 SQVTM and CDR2 ANQGSEA. V gave up 7 bases and J gave up 6 bases, with 19 bases separating them. This CDR3 contains 13 residues.

The V gene is TRBV18, the J gene TRBJ1-1, with a tentative D call TRBD1 (5 bases). V lost 1 base, J lost 1 base, and 16 bases lay in between. The CDR3 is 17 residues long. The V gene's germline CDR1 is KGHSH and CDR2 LQKENI. In DNA, the CDR3 is TGTGCCAGCTCACCACGGGGAACGACAGATGGGAACACTGAAGCTTTCTTT. It translates to CASSPRGTTDGNTEAFF.

The sample holds many counts of this clonotype. The CDR3 region is CASSFRGNTGELFF. DNA of the CDR3: TGTGCCAGCAGTTTTAGAGGGAACACCGGGGAGCTGTTTTTT. This chain joins TRBV12-3 or TRBV12-4 and TRBJ2-2; D gene uncertain. The CDR3 consists of 14 residues. V lost 3 bases, J lost 1 base, and 6 bases lay in between.

This clonotype has more than one count but fewer than ten. The rearrangement uses TRBV5-1 and TRBJ1-3, with D hard to call. CDR3 length equals 14 residues. Germline loops: CDR1 SGHRS, CDR2 YFSETQ. Trimming cost V 4 bases and J 2 bases, with 10 bases left between them. The DNA of the CDR3 is TGCGCCAGCAGCCCTGTCAGTACTGGAAACACCATATATTTT. It encodes CASSPVSTGNTIYF.

This clonotype was counted ten times or more. The chain employs TRBV4-2 and TRBJ2-7, with TRBD1 matching over 9 bases. The CDR3 extends over 17 amino acids. Germline-derived CDR1 and CDR2 are LGHNA and YNFKEQ. Trimming at V came to 1 base and at J to 2 bases, leaving 9 bases not matched to a gene. CDR3 amino acids: CASSQVSGQGGTYEQYF. CDR3 bases: TGTGCCAGCAGCCAAGTGTCGGGACAGGGAGGAACCTACGAGCAGTACTTC.

This clonotype was recorded a few times. The DNA of the CDR3 is TGTGCCAGCAGTCCCCGTGGACTAGCGGGGGGTCGAGAGACCCAGTACTTC. Its translation is CASSPRGLAGGRETQYF. The chain combines TRBV9 with TRBJ2-5; 14 positions match TRBD2. V gave up 5 bases and J gave up 4 bases; unmatched junction bases: 10. Germline-derived CDR1 and CDR2 are SGDLS and YYNGEE. CDR3 length: 17 residues.

This clonotype was counted at least ten times. The V call is TRBV20-1, the J call TRBJ1-2; D is unresolved. With 4 bases removed from V and 6 bases from J, the gap between germline ends came to 18 bases. CDR1 is DFQATT, CDR2 SNEGSKA, per germline (reference sequence). The CDR3 has 14 amino acids. CDR3 nucleotides: TGCAGTGCTATAATACCAGGCGCCCATGATGGCTACACCTTC. Translated: CSAIIPGAHDGYTF.

V and J are TRBV6-2 or TRBV6-3 and TRBJ2-7; TRBD2 might be the D (5 bases). V lost 6 bases, J lost 4 bases, and 7 bases lay in between. This CDR3 has 11 residues. The germline V gene encodes CDR1 MNHEY and CDR2 SVGEGT. The CDR3 DNA reads as TGTGCCAGCAGAGGACTTTACGAGCAGTACGTC. The encoded protein is CASRGLYEQYV.

This clonotype was recorded many times. The chain couples TRBV5-1 to TRBJ2-3, with D perhaps matching TRBD1 or TRBD2 (5 bases each). Trimming stripped 0 bases from V and 2 bases from J, with 10 bases between. The CDR3 runs 15 residues. Per germline, CDR1 SGHRS and CDR2 YFSETQ. The CDR3 DNA is TGCGCCAGCAGCTTGGTAGGGACCCTCACAGATACGCAGTATTTT. Translating it yields CASSLVGTLTDTQYF.

This clonotype came up a few times. The CDR3 reads CASSFQGGEETQYF. As DNA, the CDR3 is TGTGCCAGCAGCTTTCAAGGGGGCGAAGAGACCCAGTACTTC. The J gene is TRBJ2-5, the V gene TRBV7-3; 7 bases match TRBD1. This CDR3 comprises 14 residues. CDR1 is SGHTA and CDR2 is FQGTGA in the germline V gene. V was pared by 3 bases and J by 3 bases, with 4 bases of the junction left unmatched. Full variable domain (rest looked up from reference TRBV7-3 and TRBJ2-5): GAGVSQTPSNKVTEKGKYVELRCDPISGHTALYWYRQSLGQGPEFLIYFQGTGAADDSGLPNDRFFAVRPEGSVSTLKIQRTERGDSAVYLCASSFQGGEETQYFGPGTRLLVL.

This clonotype appeared a few times. The rearrangement joins TRBV20-1 to TRBJ2-7, with a possible D match to TRBD2 (6 bases). The germline gives CDR1 DFQATT, CDR2 SNEGSKA (reference sequence). V lost 7 bases to trimming and J lost 1 base, with 11 bases between them. The CDR3 spans 12 residues. In DNA form, the CDR3 reads TGCAGTGTTGAGGGAGGTTCCTACGAGCAGTACTTC. As protein: CSVEGGSYEQYF.

The chain recombines TRBV6-2 or TRBV6-3 with TRBJ1-2; 7 bases are shared with TRBD1. Germline lookup yields CDR1 MNHEY and CDR2 SVGEGT. Trimming took 2 bases from V and 2 from J; bases not matched to a gene: 2. CDR3 length: 14 residues. The CDR3 sequence is CASSYRGQNYGYTF. CDR3 nucleotides: TGTGCCAGCAGTTACCGGGGACAGAACTATGGCTACACCTTC.

The chain recombines TRBV12-3 or TRBV12-4 with TRBJ2-1, with D uncertain. V was cut by 5 bases and J by 4 bases, with 15 bases left in between. The CDR3 covers 15 residues. In nucleotides, the CDR3 is TGTGCCAGCAGTGTTGGCCAGCCCCCATACAATGAGCAGTTCTTC. This codes for CASSVGQPPYNEQFF.

This clonotype was counted at least ten times. The DNA for the CDR3 is TGCAGTGCTACTCGGGGCAATCAGCCCCAGCATTTT. Residues: CSATRGNQPQHF. The gene calls are TRBV20-1 and TRBJ1-5; D remains ambiguous. Germline CDR1 reads DFQATT; CDR2 reads SNEGSKA (reference sequence). V lost 4 bases and J lost 2, with 6 bases in between. This CDR3 contains 12 residues.